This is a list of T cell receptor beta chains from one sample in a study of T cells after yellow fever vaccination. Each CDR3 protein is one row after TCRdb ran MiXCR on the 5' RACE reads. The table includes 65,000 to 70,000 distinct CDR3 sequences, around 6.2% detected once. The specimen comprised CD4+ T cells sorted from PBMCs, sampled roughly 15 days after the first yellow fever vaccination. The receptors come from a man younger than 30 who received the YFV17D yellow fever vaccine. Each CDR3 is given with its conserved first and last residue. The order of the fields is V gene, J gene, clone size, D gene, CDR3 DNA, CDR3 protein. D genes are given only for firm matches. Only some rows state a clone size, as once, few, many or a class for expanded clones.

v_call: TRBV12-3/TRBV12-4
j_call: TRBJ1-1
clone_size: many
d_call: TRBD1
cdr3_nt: TGTGCCAGCAGTCTGAGGACAGGGGTCACTGAAGCTTTCTTT
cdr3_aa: CASSLRTGVTEAFF

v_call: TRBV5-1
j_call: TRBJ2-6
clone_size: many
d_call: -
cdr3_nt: TGCGCCAGCAGCTTGGGCCCGGGGCCCAGCTCTGGGGCCAACGTCCTGACTTTC
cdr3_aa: CASSLGPGPSSGANVLTF

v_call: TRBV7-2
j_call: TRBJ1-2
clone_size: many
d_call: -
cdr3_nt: TGTGCCAGCAGCTCCCTCTATGGGGGGCTGAATGGCTACACCTTC
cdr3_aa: CASSSLYGGLNGYTF

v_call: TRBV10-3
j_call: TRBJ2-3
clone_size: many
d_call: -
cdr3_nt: TGTGCCATCCGAGGACTCCAGGGGGATACGCAGTATTTT
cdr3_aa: CAIRGLQGDTQYF

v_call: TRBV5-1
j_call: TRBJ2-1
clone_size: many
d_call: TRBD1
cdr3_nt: TGCGCCAGCAGCTCGGACAGGGGTGGTTACAATGAGCAGTTCTTC
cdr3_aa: CASSSDRGGYNEQFF

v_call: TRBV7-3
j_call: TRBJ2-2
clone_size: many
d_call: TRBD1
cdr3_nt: TGTGCCAGCAGCGGACAGGAAGCCGGGGAGCTGTTTTTT
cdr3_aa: CASSGQEAGELFF

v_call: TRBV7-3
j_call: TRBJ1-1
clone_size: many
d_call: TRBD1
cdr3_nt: TGTGCCAGCAGCCCCCGACAGGGAATGAACACTGAAGCTTTCTTT
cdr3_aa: CASSPRQGMNTEAFF

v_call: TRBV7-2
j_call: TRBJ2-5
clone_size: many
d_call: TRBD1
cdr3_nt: TGTGCCAGCAGCTTAGTCGGACAGGCGACACAAGAGACCCAGTACTTC
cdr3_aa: CASSLVGQATQETQYF

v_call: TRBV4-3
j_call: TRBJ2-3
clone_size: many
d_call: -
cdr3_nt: TGCGCCAGCAGCCAAGATAAGAGCTACCAAGATACGCAGTATTTT
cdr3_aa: CASSQDKSYQDTQYF

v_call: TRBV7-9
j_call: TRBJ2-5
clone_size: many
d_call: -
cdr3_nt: TGTGCCAGCAGTCCTCTCCAGCTGGGAAAAAGGGAGACCCAGTACTTC
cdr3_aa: CASSPLQLGKRETQYF

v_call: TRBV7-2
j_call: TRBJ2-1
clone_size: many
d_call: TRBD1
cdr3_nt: TGTGCCAGCAGCTCCAGACAGGGAAGGAATGAGCAGTTCTTC
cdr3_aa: CASSSRQGRNEQFF

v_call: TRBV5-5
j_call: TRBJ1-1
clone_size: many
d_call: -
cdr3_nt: TGTGCCAGCAGTGGGCGGGGCCTCACTGAAGCTTTCTTT
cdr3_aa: CASSGRGLTEAFF

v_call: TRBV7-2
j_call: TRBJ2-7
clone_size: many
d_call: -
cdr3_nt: TGTGCCAGCAGCTTAGACGGATTCCACGAGCAGTACTTC
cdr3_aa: CASSLDGFHEQYF

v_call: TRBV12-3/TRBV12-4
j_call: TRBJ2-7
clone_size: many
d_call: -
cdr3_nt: TGTGCCAGCAGCCGGCGGACAGACCTAACCTACGAGCAGTACTTC
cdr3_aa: CASSRRTDLTYEQYF

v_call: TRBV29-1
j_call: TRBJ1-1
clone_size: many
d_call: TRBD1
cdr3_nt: TGCAGCGTCGAATCCCCGCCAGGGGGAAGACGGGCTGAAGCTTTCTTT
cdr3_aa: CSVESPPGGRRAEAFF

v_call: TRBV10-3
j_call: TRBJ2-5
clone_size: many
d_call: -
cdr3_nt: TGTGCCATCAGAACAAATGTGGACCAGTACTTC
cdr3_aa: CAIRTNVDQYF

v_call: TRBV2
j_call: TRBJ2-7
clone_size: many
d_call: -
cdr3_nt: TGTGCCAGCAGTGAGGCAGAGGCCTACGAGCAGTACTTC
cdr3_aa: CASSEAEAYEQYF

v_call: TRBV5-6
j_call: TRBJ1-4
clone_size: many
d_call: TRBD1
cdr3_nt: TGTGCCAGCAGCCCTGGACAGGGGGAGGAAAAACTGTTTTTT
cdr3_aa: CASSPGQGEEKLFF

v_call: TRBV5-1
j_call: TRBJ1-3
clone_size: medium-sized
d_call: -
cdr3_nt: TGCGCCAGCAGCGGGCCCGACTCTGGAAACACCATATATTTT
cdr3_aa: CASSGPDSGNTIYF

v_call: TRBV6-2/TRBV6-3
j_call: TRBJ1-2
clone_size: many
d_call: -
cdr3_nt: TGTGCCAGCAGTCCTAAAGAAGCGGGCTATGGCTACACCTTC
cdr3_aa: CASSPKEAGYGYTF

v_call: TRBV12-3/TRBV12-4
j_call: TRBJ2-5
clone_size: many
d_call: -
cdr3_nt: TGTGCCAGCAGTCCCCTCTGGGGGTTGGAGACCCAGTACTTC
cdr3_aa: CASSPLWGLETQYF

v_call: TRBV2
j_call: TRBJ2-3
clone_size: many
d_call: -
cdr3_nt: TGTGCCAGCAGTGCCGGGGCGGCAGATACGCAGTATTTT
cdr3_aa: CASSAGAADTQYF

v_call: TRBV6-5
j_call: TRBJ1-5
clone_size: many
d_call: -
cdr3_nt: TGTGCCAGCAGTTTCCTCACACTGGCAGGGAACAATCAGCCCCAGCATTTT
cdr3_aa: CASSFLTLAGNNQPQHF

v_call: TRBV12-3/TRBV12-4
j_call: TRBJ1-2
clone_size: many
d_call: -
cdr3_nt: TGTGCCAGCACCCCTGGCTATGGCTACACCTTC
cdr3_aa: CASTPGYGYTF

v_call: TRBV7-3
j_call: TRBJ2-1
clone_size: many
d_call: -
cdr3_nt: TGTGCCAGCGGAACAGGGAGCTCCTACAATGAGCAGTTCTTC
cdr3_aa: CASGTGSSYNEQFF

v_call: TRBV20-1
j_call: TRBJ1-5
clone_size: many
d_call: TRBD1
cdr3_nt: TGCAGTGCTCATGACAGGGGTTTTAACAATCAGCCCCAGCATTTT
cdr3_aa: CSAHDRGFNNQPQHF

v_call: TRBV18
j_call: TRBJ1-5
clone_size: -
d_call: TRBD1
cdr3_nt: TGTGCCAGCTCCGGACAGGGGCATCAGCCCCAGCATTTT
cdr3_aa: CASSGQGHQPQHF

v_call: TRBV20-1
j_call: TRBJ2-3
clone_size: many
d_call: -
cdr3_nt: TGCAGTGCGGGAAGGGGGGTGCGAGATACGCAGTATTTT
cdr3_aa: CSAGRGVRDTQYF

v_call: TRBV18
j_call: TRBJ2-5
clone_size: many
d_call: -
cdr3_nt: TGTGCCAGCTCATCTACTAGTGCTGAGACCCAGTACTTC
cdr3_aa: CASSSTSAETQYF

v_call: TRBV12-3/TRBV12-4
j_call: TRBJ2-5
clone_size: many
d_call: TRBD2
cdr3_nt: TGTGCCAGCAGCCCGAGCGGGGGGGCAGGGGAGACCCAGTACTTC
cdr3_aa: CASSPSGGAGETQYF

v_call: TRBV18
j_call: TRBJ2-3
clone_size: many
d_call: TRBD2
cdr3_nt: TGTGCCAGCTCACCCTTAACGGGGGGGCCGGGAGATACGCAGTATTTT
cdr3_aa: CASSPLTGGPGDTQYF

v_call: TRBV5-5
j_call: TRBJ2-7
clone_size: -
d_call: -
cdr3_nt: TGTGCCAGGGGCCCTGGGGCCCTCTACGAGCAGTACTTC
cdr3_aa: CARGPGALYEQYF

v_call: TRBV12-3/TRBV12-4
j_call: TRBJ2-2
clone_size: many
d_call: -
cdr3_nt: TGTGCCAGCAGTTTCGACCCAGGGACCACCGGGGAGCTGTTTTTT
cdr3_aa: CASSFDPGTTGELFF

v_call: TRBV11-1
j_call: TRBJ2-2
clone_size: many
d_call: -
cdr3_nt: TGTGCCAGCAGCCCCCGGGACTGGAACACCGGGGAGCTGTTTTTT
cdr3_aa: CASSPRDWNTGELFF

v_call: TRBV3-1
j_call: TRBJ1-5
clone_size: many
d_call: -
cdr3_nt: TGTGCCAGCGGCGGGGGGTCGGGCAATCAGCCCCAGCATTTT
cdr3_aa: CASGGGSGNQPQHF

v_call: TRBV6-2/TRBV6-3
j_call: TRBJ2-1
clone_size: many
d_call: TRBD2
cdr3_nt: TGTGCCAGCGCTCGCCCGGGACTAGCGGGATACAATGAGCAGTTCTTC
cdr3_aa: CASARPGLAGYNEQFF

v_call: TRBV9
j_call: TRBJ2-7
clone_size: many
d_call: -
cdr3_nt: TGTGCCAGCAGTCTCAGGGGATACGGCGAGCAGTACTTC
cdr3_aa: CASSLRGYGEQYF

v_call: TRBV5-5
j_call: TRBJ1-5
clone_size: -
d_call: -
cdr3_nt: TGTGCCAGCAGCCTGGTCGAGGGTACCAATCAGCCCCAGCATTTT
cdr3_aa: CASSLVEGTNQPQHF

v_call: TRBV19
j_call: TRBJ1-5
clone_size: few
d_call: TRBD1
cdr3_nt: TGTGCCAGCTCCGGGACAGGGAGTCTTCGGAGCAATCAGCCCCAGCATTTT
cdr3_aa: CASSGTGSLRSNQPQHF

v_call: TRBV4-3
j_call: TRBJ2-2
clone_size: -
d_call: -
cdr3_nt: TGCGCCAGCAGCCAAGAAAGGGCTACAGACGCCGGGGAGCTGTTTTTT
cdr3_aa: CASSQERATDAGELFF

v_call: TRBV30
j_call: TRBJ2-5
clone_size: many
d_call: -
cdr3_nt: TGTGCCTGGAGTGTGGGAGGAATTAGAGAGACCCAGTACTTC
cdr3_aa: CAWSVGGIRETQYF

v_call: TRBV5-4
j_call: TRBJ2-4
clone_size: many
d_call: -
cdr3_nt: TGTGCCAGCAGCTTCGGGGGGCCGGCCAAAAACATTCAGTACTTC
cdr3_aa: CASSFGGPAKNIQYF

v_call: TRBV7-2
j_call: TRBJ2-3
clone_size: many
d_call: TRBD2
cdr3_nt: TGTGCCAGCAGCCAGACCGTCGTTAGCGGGGGTCGCACAGATACGCAGTATTTT
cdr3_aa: CASSQTVVSGGRTDTQYF

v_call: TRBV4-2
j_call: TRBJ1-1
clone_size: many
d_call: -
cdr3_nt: TGTGCCAGCAGCCAAGATACCGGCACTGAAGCTTTCTTT
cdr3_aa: CASSQDTGTEAFF

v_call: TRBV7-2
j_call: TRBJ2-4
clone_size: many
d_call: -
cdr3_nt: TGTGCCAGCAGCTTAGGTCTGGGAAACATTCAGTACTTC
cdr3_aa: CASSLGLGNIQYF

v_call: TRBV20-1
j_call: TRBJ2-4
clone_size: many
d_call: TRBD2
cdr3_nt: TGCAGTGCTACCTCTACTAGCGGGGCTACCAAAAACATTCAGTACTTC
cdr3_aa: CSATSTSGATKNIQYF

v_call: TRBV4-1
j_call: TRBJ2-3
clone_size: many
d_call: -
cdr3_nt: TGCGCCAGCAGCCAAGATCAACGGGGGCCGGGGGATACGCAGTATTTT
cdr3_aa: CASSQDQRGPGDTQYF

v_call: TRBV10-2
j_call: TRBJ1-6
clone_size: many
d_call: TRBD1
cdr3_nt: TGCGCCAGCAGTGAGACAGGGGGGATGTCACCCCTCCACTTT
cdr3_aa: CASSETGGMSPLHF

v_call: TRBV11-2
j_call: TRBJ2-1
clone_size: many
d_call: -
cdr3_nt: TGTGCCAGCAGCTTAGGTTCCCCGGCTCACAATGAGCAGTTCTTC
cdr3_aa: CASSLGSPAHNEQFF

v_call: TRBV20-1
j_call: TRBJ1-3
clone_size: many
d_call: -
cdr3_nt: TGCAGTGCTAGGATAGAAAACACCATATATTTT
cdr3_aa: CSARIENTIYF

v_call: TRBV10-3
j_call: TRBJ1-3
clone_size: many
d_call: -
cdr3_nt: TGTGCCGCCCTCCGTGATGGAAACACCATATATTTT
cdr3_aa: CAALRDGNTIYF

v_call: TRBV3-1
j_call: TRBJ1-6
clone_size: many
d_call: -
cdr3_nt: TGTGCCAGCAGCCAAAACGAAGGAGGAGGCTCACCCCTCCACTTT
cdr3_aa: CASSQNEGGGSPLHF

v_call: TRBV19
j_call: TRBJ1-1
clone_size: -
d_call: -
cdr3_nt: TGTGCCAGTACTTCAATGGGGGCGTTCAAGATCGGTGAAGCTTTCTTT
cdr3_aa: CASTSMGAFKIGEAFF